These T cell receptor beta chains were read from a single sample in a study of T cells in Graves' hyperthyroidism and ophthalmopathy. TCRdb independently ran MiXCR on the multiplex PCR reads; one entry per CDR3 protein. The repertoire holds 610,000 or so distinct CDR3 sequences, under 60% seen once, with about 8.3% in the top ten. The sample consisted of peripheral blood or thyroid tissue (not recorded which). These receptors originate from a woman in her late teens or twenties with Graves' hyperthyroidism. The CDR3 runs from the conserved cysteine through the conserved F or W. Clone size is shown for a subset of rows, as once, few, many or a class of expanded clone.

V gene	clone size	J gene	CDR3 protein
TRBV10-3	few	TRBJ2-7	CAISGDRGYEQYF
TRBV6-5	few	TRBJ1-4	CASKSGEGSEIEKLFF
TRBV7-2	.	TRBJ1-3	CASGGPTFTIYF
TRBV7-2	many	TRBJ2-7	CASSGQGAHEQYF
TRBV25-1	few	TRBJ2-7	CASSEWAGGFYEQYF
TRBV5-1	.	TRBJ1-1	CASSPGQGYNTEAFF
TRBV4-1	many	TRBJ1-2	CASSQGTGFSYGYTF
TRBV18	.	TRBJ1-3	CASSQDRSSGNTIYF
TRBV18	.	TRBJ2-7	CASSPPTPLSDFEQYF
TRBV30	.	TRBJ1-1	CAWSGGVPRFYTEAFF
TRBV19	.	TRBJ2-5	CASSTYRDTQYF
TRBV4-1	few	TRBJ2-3	CASSQGGTQYF